The 24 T cell receptor beta chains below come from one sample, sequenced in a study of glioma-infiltrating T cells. The iRepertoire nested amplicon-rescue multiplex PCR amplified TCR alpha and beta CDR3s from RNA. TCRdb processed the multiplex PCR reads anew with MiXCR; each CDR3 protein has one entry. Found here are 35,000 to 45,000 distinct CDR3 sequences, around 20% of them singletons; the top ten hold around 6.7%. The source material was glioma tissue, nonneoplastic brain tissue, or PBMCs (not recorded which). These receptors came from a human donor with low-grade glioma or glioblastoma, undergoing nonglioma brain surgery, or in good health (not recorded which).

This clonotype has a count of ten or more. The chain combines TRBV7-2 with TRBJ2-7, with 8 bases lining up with TRBD2. V shed 5 bases and J 3 bases; nucleotides not matched to a gene: 9. Germline CDR1 SGHTA, CDR2 FQGNSA. The CDR3 length is 15 residues. The CDR3 region is CASSREGLDGYEQYF. The DNA for the CDR3 is TGTGCCAGCAGCCGGGAGGGGTTAGATGGCTACGAGCAGTACTTC. Supplemented by reference TRBV7-2 and TRBJ2-7, the full variable domain reads GAGVSQSPSNKVTEKGKDVELRCDPISGHTALYWYRQSLGQGLEFLIYFQGNSAPDKSGLPSDRFSAERTGGSVSTLTIQRTQQEDSAVYLCASSREGLDGYEQYFGPGTRLTVT.

Comments on this clonotype: The junction departs from germline at one end; a sequencing error may be responsible. The V gene is TRBV28, the J gene TRBJ1-6; no clear D gene. CDR3 length: 12 amino acids. Germline CDR1 is MDHEN and CDR2 is SYDVKM. The CDR3 here is CSSSLPDSPLPF. The CDR3 DNA follows: TGTTCCAGCAGTCTACCGGATTCACCCCTCCCCTTT.

There are many counts of this clonotype. The chain links TRBV28 to TRBJ1-6; 8 positions match TRBD1. Germline V lookup: CDR1 MDHEN, CDR2 SYDVKM. This CDR3 has 15 residues. V lost 1 base, J lost 8 bases, and 4 bases stayed unmatched. CDR3 bases: TGTGCCAGCAGTTTATCAGCCAGGGGGCATTCACCCCTCCACTTT. Its protein product is CASSLSARGHSPLHF.

This clonotype was counted many times. The gene calls are TRBV19 and TRBJ2-1, with TRBD2 identical over 7 bases. Germline assignment: CDR1 LNHDA and CDR2 SQIVND (reference sequence). This CDR3 region has 15 residues. V shed 1 base, J shed 8 bases, and the junction held 8 bases outside the gene matches. CDR3 amino acids: CASSIGEGVTDEQFF. In nucleotides, the CDR3 is TGTGCCAGTAGTATAGGGGAGGGTGTTACCGATGAGCAGTTCTTC.

This chain connects TRBV9 to TRBJ1-3; 8 nucleotides match TRBD1. Germline trimming cut 3 bases from V and 0 bases from J; bases unmatched to any gene: 5. There are 16 residues in the CDR3. CDR1 and CDR2 (germline): SGDLS, YYNGEE. The CDR3 here is CASSARQGRSGNTIYF. The CDR3 nucleotides are TGTGCCAGCAGCGCGCGACAGGGGCGCTCTGGAAACACCATATATTTT.

Remarks on this clonotype: With a much larger clone just one base away, this may be a read error. The gene calls are TRBV5-6 and TRBJ2-3; D call uncertain. Looked up from germline, CDR1 is SGHDT and CDR2 is YYEEEE. The CDR3 loop spans 14 amino acids. CDR3 in amino acids: CSSSLRSSADTQYF. CDR3 coding DNA: TGTTCCAGCAGCTTGCGTAGTAGTGCAGATACGCAGTATTTT.

This clonotype occurred many times. The chain employs TRBV7-2 and TRBJ2-7, with D maybe TRBD1 (5 bases). The CDR3 spans 14 residues. Germline V CDR1 and CDR2: SGHTA, FQGNSA. Trimming removed 1 base at V and 3 bases at J, with 10 bases between. The CDR3 DNA sequence: TGTGCCAGCAGCTTAGAACACAGGCTCTACGAGCAGTACTTC. Translated, it gives CASSLEHRLYEQYF.

This clonotype was seen ten or more times. The chain is built from TRBV28 and TRBJ1-1; D is unclear. The CDR3 contains 12 residues. Trimming cost V 6 bases and J 0 bases, with 5 bases left between them. Germline assignment: CDR1 MDHEN and CDR2 SYDVKM. The CDR3 loop is CASRVMNTEAFF. The CDR3 bases are TGTGCCAGCAGGGTCATGAACACTGAAGCTTTCTTT.

To note about this clonotype: A clone one base away is much larger, so this may be a read error. The chain employs TRBV5-1 and TRBJ1-1; D may be TRBD1 (6 bases). This CDR3 has 18 amino acids. Trimming removed 3 bases from V and 1 base from J, with 22 bases in between. Germline CDR1 is SGHRS and CDR2 is YFSETQ. CDR3 DNA: TGCGCCAGCAGCTCCCTCTGGAGGGGGAAGACCCGGAACACTGAAGCTTTCTTT. This gives the protein CASSSLWRGKTRNTEAFF.

This clonotype was observed at least ten times. This rearrangement joins TRBV4-1 to TRBJ2-2; 9 nucleotides line up with TRBD2. Germline CDR1 and CDR2: MGHRA and YSYEKL. This CDR3 is built from 16 residues. V shed 1 base and J 5 bases; nucleotides not matched to a gene: 5. As DNA, the CDR3 is TGCGCCAGCAGCCAAGCTGGTAGCGGGAGTACCGGGGAGCTGTTTTTT. Translating gives CASSQAGSGSTGELFF.

The chain links TRBV5-6 to TRBJ1-5; a possible D gene is TRBD1 (6 bases). Germline CDR1 and CDR2: SGHDT and YYEEEE. V lost 1 base and J 6 bases, leaving 14 bases between the germline ends. The CDR3 sequence is 15 residues long. The CDR3, as DNA: TGTGCCAGCAGCTTGCTGGGGGCTTCGACTCAGCCCCAGCATTTT. Translated: CASSLLGASTQPQHF.

The gene calls are TRBV19 and TRBJ2-3; D might be TRBD2 (5 bases). Deletions cut 3 bases from V and 0 bases from J, with 10 bases between. This CDR3 region has 15 residues. Germline loops: CDR1 LNHDA, CDR2 SQIVND (reference sequence). The CDR3 reads CASSIGGTSTDTQYF. The CDR3 DNA follows: TGTGCCAGTAGTATTGGAGGAACTAGCACAGATACGCAGTATTTT.

This clonotype has ten or more counts. V gene TRBV6-1 combines with J gene TRBJ2-4, with a possible D match to TRBD1 (5 bases). Germline V gives CDR1 MNHNS, CDR2 SASEGT. V lost 6 bases and J lost 1, with 16 bases in between. This CDR3 has 16 amino acids. In DNA, the CDR3 is TGTGCCAGCAGCCCCTGGGGCGCCGCTGCCAAAAACATTCAGTACTTC. Residues: CASSPWGAAAKNIQYF.

The CDR3 coding sequence is TGTGCCAGCAGTTACGGGACAAAGTACGAGCAGTACGTC. Amino acid sequence: CASSYGTKYEQYV. The rearrangement joins TRBV12-3 or TRBV12-4 to TRBJ2-7; D perhaps matches TRBD1 (6 bases). The CDR3 runs to 13 residues. V was shortened by 4 bases and J by 4 bases, with 11 bases between the two germline ends.

This clonotype was seen repeatedly, ten times or more. The gene calls are TRBV18 and TRBJ2-1; unclear D gene. Between the trimmed V and J ends, which lost 3 bases and 8 bases, there was a span of 11 bases. Germline assignment: CDR1 KGHSH and CDR2 LQKENI. CDR3 length: 13 residues. DNA for the CDR3: TGTGCCAGCTCACCTTTCGGGTCCCATGAGCAGTTCTTC. Translating gives CASSPFGSHEQFF.

About this clonotype: A read error may explain this, as a much larger clone is one base away. This chain uses TRBV29-1 with TRBJ2-7; D tentatively reads TRBD1 or TRBD2 (5 bases each). The CDR3 is 15 amino acids. Trimming took off 8 bases at V and 6 bases at J, with 26 bases between the two ends. Germline lookup yields CDR1 SQVTM and CDR2 ANQGSEA. CDR3 DNA sequence: TGCAGCCATTCAGGCGAACAGGCCGACGGGGCCGAGCAGTACTTC. Its translation: CSHSGEQADGAEQYF.

The chain couples TRBV24-1 to TRBJ2-7; D is possibly TRBD2 (5 bases). Looked up from germline, CDR1 is KGHDR and CDR2 is SFDVKD. The CDR3 has 13 amino acids. V lost 9 bases and J lost 2, with 13 bases in between. CDR3 sequence: CATPRRAAYEQYF. The CDR3 DNA sequence: TGTGCCACCCCGCGGCGGGCCGCCTACGAGCAGTACTTC.

The J gene is TRBJ1-5, the V gene TRBV19; the match to TRBD1 covers 8 bases. CDR1 and CDR2 (germline): LNHDA, SQIVND (reference sequence). The CDR3 extends over 15 amino acids. V was pared by 7 bases and J by 3 bases, with 8 bases of the junction left unmatched. This CDR3 reads CASTIGQGFNQPQHF. CDR3 DNA: TGTGCCAGTACCATAGGACAGGGTTTCAATCAGCCCCAGCATTTT.

This clonotype was seen many times. The V call is TRBV27, the J call TRBJ2-1, with 14 bases that match TRBD2. The CDR3 covers 20 residues. V shed 0 bases, J shed 0 bases, and the junction held 7 bases outside the gene matches. Germline CDR1 reads MNHEY; CDR2 reads SMNVEV (reference sequence). The CDR3 DNA follows: TGTGCCAGCAGTTTATCGAGGGGGACTAGCGGGGGCCCCTCCTACAATGAGCAGTTCTTC. Translation gives CASSLSRGTSGGPSYNEQFF.

The table lists this clonotype with many counts. V and J are TRBV5-1 and TRBJ1-1, with unresolved D. Trimming cost V 4 bases and J 5 bases, with 12 bases left between them. The CDR3 has 13 residues. CDR1 SGHRS and CDR2 YFSETQ come from the germline V gene. CDR3 in amino acids: CASSPRSITEAFF. CDR3 sequence (DNA): TGCGCCAGCAGCCCTCGATCTATAACTGAAGCTTTCTTT.

On this clonotype: A much larger clone differs by one base, so this may be a read error. The chain is built from TRBV14 and TRBJ1-2; 8 bases match TRBD1. The germline V gene encodes CDR1 SGHDN and CDR2 FVKESK. J gave up 4 bases and V 4 bases, and 11 bases lay outside the gene matches. The CDR3 is made up of 16 amino acids. The CDR3 region is CASSPSRGQGAYGYTF. In DNA form, the CDR3 reads TGTGCCAGCAGCCCCTCCCGCGGACAGGGAGCCTATGGCTACACCTTC.

Turning to this clonotype: Possible read error: a much larger clone is one base away. The V call is TRBV2, the J call TRBJ1-1, with D unclear. This CDR3 has 14 residues. V gave up 11 bases and J gave up 1 base, with 17 bases separating them. Germline CDR1 and CDR2: SNHLY and FYNNEI. DNA for the CDR3: TGTGCCGGCAAATCCATAACCGCGAACACTGAAGCTTTCTTT. Protein product: CAGKSITANTEAFF.

In this sample, this clonotype turned up many times. V usage is TRBV5-1 and J usage is TRBJ2-2, with D maybe TRBD2 (6 bases). The V gene lost 3 bases and the J gene lost 1 base, with 13 bases spanning the gap. This CDR3 has 16 amino acids. Germline CDR1 is SGHRS and CDR2 is YFSETQ. CDR3 in DNA: TGCGCCAGCAGCTCACTAGCTACGGGGAACACCGGGGAGCTGTTTTTT. Translating gives CASSSLATGNTGELFF.

This clonotype was seen at least ten times. The V and J genes are TRBV6-1 and TRBJ2-7, with D maybe TRBD1 (5 bases). Germline-derived CDR1 and CDR2 are MNHNS and SASEGT. The CDR3 runs to 15 residues. Trimming shortened V by 7 bases and J by 1 base, and 17 bases separated the two germline ends. CDR3 coding DNA: TGTGCCAGCACCTTTCCCCAGACAGAATCCTACGAGCAGTACTTC. Translating it yields CASTFPQTESYEQYF.